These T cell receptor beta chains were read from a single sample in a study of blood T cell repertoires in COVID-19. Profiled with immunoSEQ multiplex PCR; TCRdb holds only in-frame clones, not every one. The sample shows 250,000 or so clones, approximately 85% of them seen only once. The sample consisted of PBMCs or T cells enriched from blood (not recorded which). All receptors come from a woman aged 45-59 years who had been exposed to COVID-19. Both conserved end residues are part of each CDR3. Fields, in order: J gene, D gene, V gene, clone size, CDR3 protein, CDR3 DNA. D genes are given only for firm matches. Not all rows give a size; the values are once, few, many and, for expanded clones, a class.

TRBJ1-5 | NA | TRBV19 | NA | CASSPGVIQPQHF | TGTGCCAGTAGTCCAGGGGTGATTCAGCCCCAGCATTTT
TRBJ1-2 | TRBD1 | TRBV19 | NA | CASSQTGNHRNGYTF | TGTGCCAGTAGCCAGACAGGGAATCATCGGAATGGCTACACCTTC
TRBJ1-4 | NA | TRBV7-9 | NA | CASNQGKGEKLFF | TGTGCCAGTAATCAGGGGAAAGGCGAAAAACTGTTTTTT
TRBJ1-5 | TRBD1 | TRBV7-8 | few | CASSPLPGQGVQPQHF | TGTGCCAGCAGCCCCCTCCCGGGACAGGGGGTTCAGCCCCAGCATTTT
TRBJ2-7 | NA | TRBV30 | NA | CAWSVLLNYEQYF | TGTGCCTGGAGTGTACTTCTAAACTACGAGCAGTACTTC
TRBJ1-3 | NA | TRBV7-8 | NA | CASSTTGLGNTIYF | TGTGCCAGCAGCACTACAGGGCTTGGAAACACCATATATTTT
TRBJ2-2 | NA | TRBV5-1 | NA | CASRKGGTGELFF | TGCGCCAGCAGAAAAGGGGGCACCGGGGAGCTGTTTTTT
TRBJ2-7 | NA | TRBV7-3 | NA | CASSPGVGPYEQYF | TGTGCCAGCAGCCCAGGGGTCGGTCCCTACGAGCAGTACTTC
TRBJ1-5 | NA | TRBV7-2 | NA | CASSAGVGGAYQPQHF | TGTGCCAGCAGCGCTGGAGTGGGAGGAGCCTATCAGCCCCAGCATTTT
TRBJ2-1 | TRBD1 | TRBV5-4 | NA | CASSLPGTVGYNEQFF | TGTGCCAGCAGCTTGCCCGGGACAGTGGGATACAATGAGCAGTTCTTC
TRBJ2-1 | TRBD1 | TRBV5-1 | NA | CASSGTGTDNNEQFF | TGCGCCAGCAGCGGGACCGGGACAGATAACAATGAGCAGTTCTTC
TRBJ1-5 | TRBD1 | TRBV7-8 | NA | CASSPGQGRYSNQPQHF | TGTGCCAGCAGCCCGGGACAGGGAAGATATAGCAATCAGCCCCAGCATTTT
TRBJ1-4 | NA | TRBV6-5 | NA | CASSRRVGEKLFF | TGTGCCAGCAGCAGGAGGGTAGGCGAAAAACTGTTTTTT
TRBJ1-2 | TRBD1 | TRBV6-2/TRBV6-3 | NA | CASSTNRGRVDGYTF | TGTGCCAGCAGTACTAACAGGGGGCGCGTAGATGGCTACACCTTC
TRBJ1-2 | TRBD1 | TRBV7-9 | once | CASSHRGVDYGYTF | TGTGCCAGCAGCCACAGGGGGGTGGACTATGGCTACACCTTC
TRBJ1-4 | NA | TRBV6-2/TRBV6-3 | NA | CASSFTGEKLFF | TGTGCCAGCAGTTTCACGGGGGAAAAACTGTTTTTT
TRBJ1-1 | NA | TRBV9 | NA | CASSATLTGNTEAFF | TGTGCCAGCAGCGCAACCCTAACAGGAAACACTGAAGCTTTCTTT
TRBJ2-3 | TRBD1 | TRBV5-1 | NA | CASSFLSDRGADTQYF | TGCGCCAGCAGCTTCCTATCGGACAGGGGTGCAGATACGCAGTATTTT
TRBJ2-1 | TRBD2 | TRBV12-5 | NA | CASGFRLAGLSSYNEQFF | TGTGCTAGTGGTTTCAGACTAGCGGGGTTATCCTCCTACAATGAGCAGTTCTTC
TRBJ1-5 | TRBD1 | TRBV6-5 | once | CASSNSGQGGNQPQHF | TGTGCCAGCAGTAACTCCGGACAGGGGGGGAATCAGCCCCAGCATTTT
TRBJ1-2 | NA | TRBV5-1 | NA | CASSLTGHAGGYTF | TGCGCCAGCAGCTTGACAGGACATGCAGGTGGCTACACCTTC
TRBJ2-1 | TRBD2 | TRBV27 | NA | CASTSSGSLYNEQFF | TGTGCCAGCACTTCTAGCGGATCCCTCTACAATGAGCAGTTCTTC
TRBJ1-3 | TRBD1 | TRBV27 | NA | CASRNRGAGNTIYF | TGTGCCAGCAGGAACAGGGGAGCGGGAAACACCATATATTTT
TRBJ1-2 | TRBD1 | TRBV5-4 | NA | CASSLGPGGSYGYTF | TGTGCCAGCAGCTTGGGACCAGGGGGAAGCTATGGCTACACCTTC
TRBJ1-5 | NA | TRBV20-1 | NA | CSASGGQPQHF | TGCAGTGCTAGCGGTGGTCAGCCCCAGCATTTT
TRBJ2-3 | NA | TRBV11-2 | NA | CATAGTGRVGQYF | TGTGCCACCGCGGGGACGGGAAGGGTGGGGCAGTATTTT
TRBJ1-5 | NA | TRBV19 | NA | CASKDPRAGNQPQHF | TGTGCCAGTAAAGATCCACGGGCAGGGAACCAGCCCCAGCATTTT
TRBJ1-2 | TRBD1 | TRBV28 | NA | CASSAGGRYGYTF | TGTGCCAGCAGTGCAGGGGGCAGGTATGGCTACACCTTC
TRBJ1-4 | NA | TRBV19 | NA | CASSIRGPNEKLFF | TGTGCCAGTAGTATAAGGGGTCCGAATGAAAAACTGTTTTTT
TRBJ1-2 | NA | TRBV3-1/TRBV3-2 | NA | CASSPRTDLGYTF | TGTGCCAGCAGCCCTCGGACAGATCTCGGCTACACCTTC
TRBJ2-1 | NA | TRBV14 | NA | CASSQTGLSYNEQFF | TGTGCCAGCAGCCAAACAGGGTTGTCCTACAATGAGCAGTTCTTC
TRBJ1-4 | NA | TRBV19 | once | CASTPRGRGTNEKLFF | TGTGCCAGTACACCCCGCGGAAGGGGAACTAATGAAAAACTGTTTTTT
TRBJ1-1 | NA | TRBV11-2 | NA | CASSFFESSEAFF | TGTGCCAGCAGCTTTTTTGAGAGCTCTGAAGCTTTCTTT
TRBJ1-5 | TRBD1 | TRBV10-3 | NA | CASAGIRDSNQPQHF | TGTGCCTCCGCGGGGATAAGGGACAGTAATCAGCCCCAGCATTTT
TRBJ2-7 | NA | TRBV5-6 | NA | CASSAYGPPRGREQYF | TGTGCCAGCAGCGCCTACGGGCCCCCCCGAGGGAGGGAGCAGTACTTC
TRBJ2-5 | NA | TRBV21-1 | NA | CASSKGSGQEETQYF | TGTGCCAGCAGCAAAGGATCGGGACAGGAAGAGACCCAGTACTTC
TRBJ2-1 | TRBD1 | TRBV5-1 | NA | CASSLGDREKDNEQFF | TGCGCCAGCAGCTTGGGGGACAGGGAAAAGGACAATGAGCAGTTCTTC
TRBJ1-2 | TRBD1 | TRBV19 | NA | CASFRGQGEGYTF | TGTGCCAGCTTCCGGGGACAGGGAGAGGGCTACACCTTC
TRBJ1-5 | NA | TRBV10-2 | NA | CASTLQGNQPQHF | TGCGCCAGCACTTTACAGGGAAATCAGCCCCAGCATTTT
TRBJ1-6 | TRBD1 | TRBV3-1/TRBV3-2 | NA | CASSQVGGQGNSPLHF | TGTGCCAGCAGCCAAGTCGGGGGACAGGGAAATTCACCCCTCCACTTT
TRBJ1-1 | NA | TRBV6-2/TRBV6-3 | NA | CASSDAGGLVNTEAFF | TGTGCCAGCAGTGACGCGGGGGGCTTAGTGAACACTGAAGCTTTCTTT
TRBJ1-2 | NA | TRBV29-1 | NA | CSVDAGNYGYTF | TGCAGCGTTGACGCCGGTAACTATGGCTACACCTTC
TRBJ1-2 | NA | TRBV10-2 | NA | CASSDLAAALLGYTF | TGCGCCAGCAGTGATCTAGCAGCGGCTCTATTGGGCTACACCTTC
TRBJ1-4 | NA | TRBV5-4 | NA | CASSFRGGEKLFF | TGTGCCAGCAGCTTTCGGGGGGGTGAAAAACTGTTTTTT
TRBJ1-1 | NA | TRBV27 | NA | CASSLSEGREAFF | TGTGCCAGCAGTTTATCGGAGGGGCGGGAAGCTTTCTTT
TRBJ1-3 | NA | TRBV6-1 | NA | CASSEQQGRNTIYF | TGTGCCAGCAGTGAGCAGCAGGGCAGGAACACCATATATTTT
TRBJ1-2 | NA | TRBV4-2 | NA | CASSQVRGGGGYTF | TGTGCCAGCAGCCAAGTACGCGGGGGCGGTGGCTACACCTTC
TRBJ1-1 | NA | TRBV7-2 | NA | CASSLGGNAFF | TGTGCCAGCAGCTTAGGAGGGAATGCTTTCTTT
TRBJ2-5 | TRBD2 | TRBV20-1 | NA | CSASVSGGSYQETQYF | TGCAGTGCTAGTGTAAGCGGGGGAAGTTACCAAGAGACCCAGTACTTC
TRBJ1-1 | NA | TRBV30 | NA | CAWSHLTLGRTEAFF | TGTGCCTGGAGCCATTTAACTCTGGGGCGGACTGAAGCTTTCTTT
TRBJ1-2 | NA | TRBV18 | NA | CASSPVHQGTNYGYTF | TGTGCCAGCTCACCGGTCCATCAGGGGACTAACTATGGCTACACCTTC
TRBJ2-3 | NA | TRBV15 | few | CATSRGSPTDTQYF | TGTGCCACCAGCAGAGGTTCCCCAACAGATACGCAGTATTTT
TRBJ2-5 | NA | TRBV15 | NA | CATSASETQYF | TGTGCCACCAGCGCGAGTGAGACCCAGTACTTC